This TCR beta chain was sequenced during a study of blood T cell repertoires in COVID-19. Repertoires were generated with immunoSEQ multiplex PCR, while TCRdb's copy carries only in-frame clones and drops some. The data hold over 250,000 clones, with approximately 85% observed a single time. The CDR3 loop spans 15 amino acids. CDR1 and CDR2 from the germline V gene are MDHEN and SYDVKM. V was trimmed by 7 bases and J by 1 base, leaving 15 bases between them. This TCR was sampled from a man aged 45-65 years with active or convalescent COVID-19. Material: peripheral blood. This chain connects TRBV28 to TRBJ2-3, with no clear D. CDR3 in amino acids: CASKSKTTRTDTQYF. DNA of the CDR3: TGTGCCAGCAAGAGTAAGACGACTCGCACAGATACGCAGTATTTT.